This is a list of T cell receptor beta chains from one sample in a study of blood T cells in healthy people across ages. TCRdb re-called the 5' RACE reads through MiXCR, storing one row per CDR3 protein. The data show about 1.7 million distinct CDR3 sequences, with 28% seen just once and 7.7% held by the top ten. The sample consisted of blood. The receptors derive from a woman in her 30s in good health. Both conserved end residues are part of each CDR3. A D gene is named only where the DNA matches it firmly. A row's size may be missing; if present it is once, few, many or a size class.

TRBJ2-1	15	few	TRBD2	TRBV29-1	CGVEDYKERDGPQFF	TGCGGCGTTGAAGACTACAAGGAGCGGGACGGACCGCAGTTCTTC
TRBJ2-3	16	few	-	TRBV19	CASSIIGAVEADTQYF	TGTGCCAGTAGTATTATAGGGGCCGTGGAGGCAGATACGCAGTATTTT
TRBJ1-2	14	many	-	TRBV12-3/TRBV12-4	CASSPQGSRGGYTF	TGTGCCAGCAGTCCACAGGGTTCGCGTGGTGGCTACACCTTC
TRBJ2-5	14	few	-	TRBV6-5	CASRPSRGVETQYF	TGTGCCAGCAGGCCCTCCCGAGGGGTAGAGACCCAGTACTTC
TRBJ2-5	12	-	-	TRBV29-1	CSVELTRETQYF	TGCAGCGTTGAGCTCACCCGAGAGACCCAGTACTTC
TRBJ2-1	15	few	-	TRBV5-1	CASSLGTPRRNEQFF	TGCGCCAGCAGCTTGGGAACTCCCCGGAGAAATGAGCAGTTCTTC
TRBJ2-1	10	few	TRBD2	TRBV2	CAPAGDEQFF	TGTGCCCCCGCGGGGGATGAGCAGTTCTTC
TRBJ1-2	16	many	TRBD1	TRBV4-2	CASSQELRQGRDGYTF	TGTGCCAGCAGCCAAGAGTTACGACAGGGGCGGGATGGCTACACCTTC
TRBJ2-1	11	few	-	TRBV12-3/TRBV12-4	CASRAATYQFF	TGTGCCAGCAGGGCCGCGACTTATCAGTTCTTC
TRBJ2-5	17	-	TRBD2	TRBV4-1	CSSSQTTGTSGGETQYF	TGCTCCAGCAGCCAAACCACCGGGACTAGCGGGGGAGAGACCCAGTACTTC
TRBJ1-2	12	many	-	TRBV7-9	CASSLNGYGYTF	TGTGCCAGCAGCTTAAACGGGTATGGCTACACCTTC
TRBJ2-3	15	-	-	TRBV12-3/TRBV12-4	CASSRIGGVTDTQYF	TGTGCCAGCAGTCGAATAGGGGGGGTCACAGATACGCAGTATTTT
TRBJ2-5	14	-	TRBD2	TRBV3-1	CASFLAGGSETQYF	TGTGCCAGCTTCCTAGCGGGGGGATCAGAGACCCAGTACTTC
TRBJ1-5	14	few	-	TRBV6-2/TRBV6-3	CASSYGSLGQPQHF	TGTGCCAGCAGTTACGGGTCGCTCGGTCAGCCCCAGCATTTT
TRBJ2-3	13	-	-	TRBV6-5	CASSLYEEDTQYF	TGTGCCAGCAGCCTCTATGAGGAAGATACGCAGTATTTT
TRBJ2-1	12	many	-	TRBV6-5	CASSGRGLEQFF	TGTGCCAGCAGCGGCCGGGGTCTCGAGCAGTTCTTC
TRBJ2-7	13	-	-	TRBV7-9	CASSARDLGEQYF	TGTGCCAGCAGCGCACGTGACCTCGGGGAGCAGTACTTC
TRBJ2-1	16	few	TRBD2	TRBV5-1	CASSLPLAGGTDEQFF	TGCGCCAGCAGCTTGCCTTTAGCGGGGGGGACAGATGAGCAGTTCTTC